This T cell receptor (beta chain) was profiled in a study of blood T cell repertoires in COVID-19. V shed 4 bases, J shed 10 bases, and the junction held 3 bases outside the gene matches. Looked up from germline, CDR1 is KGHDR and CDR2 is SFDVKD. This CDR3 has 12 amino acids. This clone was found a few times. Study processing details: How many nucleated cells were present was estimated from reference gene primer amplification. Some clones are missing from TCRdb's copy, which holds only in-frame ones; the method was immunoSEQ multiplex PCR. V, J and clone size derive from that table, while D and trimming were established from the DNA sequence. The sample lists tens of thousands of clones; 60% to 80% were seen once.

This sequence joins TRBV24-1 and TRBJ2-1; 7 positions match TRBD2. The source material was peripheral blood. The sequence was collected from a woman aged 55-70 years with acute or convalescent COVID-19. The CDR3, as DNA: TGTGCCACCAGTGAGGGAGCGGGGGAGCAGTTCTTC. Its translation: CATSEGAGEQFF.